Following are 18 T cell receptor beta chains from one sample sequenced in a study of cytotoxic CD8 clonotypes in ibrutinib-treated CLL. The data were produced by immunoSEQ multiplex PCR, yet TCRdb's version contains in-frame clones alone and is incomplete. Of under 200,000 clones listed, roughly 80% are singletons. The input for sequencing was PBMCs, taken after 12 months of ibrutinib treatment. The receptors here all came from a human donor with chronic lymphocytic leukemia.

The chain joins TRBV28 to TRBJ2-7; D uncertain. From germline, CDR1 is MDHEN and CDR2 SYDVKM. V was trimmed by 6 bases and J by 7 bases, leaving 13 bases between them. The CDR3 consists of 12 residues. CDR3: CASRGRVLEQYF. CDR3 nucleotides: TGTGCCAGCAGGGGAAGGGTATTGGAGCAGTACTTC.

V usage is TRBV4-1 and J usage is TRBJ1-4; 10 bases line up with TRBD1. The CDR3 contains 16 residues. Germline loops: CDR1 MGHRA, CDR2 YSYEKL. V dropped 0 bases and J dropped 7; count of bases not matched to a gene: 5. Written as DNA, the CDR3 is TGCGCCAGCAGCCAAGATTTCGGACAGGGGGGTGAAAAACTGTTTTTT. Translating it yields CASSQDFGQGGEKLFF.

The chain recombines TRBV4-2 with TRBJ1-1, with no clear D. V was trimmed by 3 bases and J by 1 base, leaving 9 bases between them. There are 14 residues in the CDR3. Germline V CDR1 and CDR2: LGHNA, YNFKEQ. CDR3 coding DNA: TGTGCCAGCAGCCAGGGAGGAGAGAACACTGAAGCTTTCTTT. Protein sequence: CASSQGGENTEAFF.

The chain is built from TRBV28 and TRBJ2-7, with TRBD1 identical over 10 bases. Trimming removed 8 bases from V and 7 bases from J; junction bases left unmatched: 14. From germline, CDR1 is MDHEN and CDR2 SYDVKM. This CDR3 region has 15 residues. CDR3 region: CASGGGGTGVREQYF. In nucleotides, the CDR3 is TGTGCCAGCGGCGGGGGCGGGACAGGGGTGAGGGAGCAGTACTTC. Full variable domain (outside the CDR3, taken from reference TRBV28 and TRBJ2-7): DVKVTQSSRYLVKRTGEKVFLECVQDMDHENMFWYRQDPGLGLRLIYFSYDVKMKEKGDIPEGYSVSREKKERFSLILESASTNQTSMYLCASGGGGTGVREQYFGPGTRLTVT.

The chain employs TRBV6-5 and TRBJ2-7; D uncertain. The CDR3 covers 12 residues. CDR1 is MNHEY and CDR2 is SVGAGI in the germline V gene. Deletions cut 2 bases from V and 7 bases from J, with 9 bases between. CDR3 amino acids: CASSYPLGEQYF. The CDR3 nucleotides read TGTGCCAGCAGTTACCCTCTGGGGGAGCAGTACTTC.

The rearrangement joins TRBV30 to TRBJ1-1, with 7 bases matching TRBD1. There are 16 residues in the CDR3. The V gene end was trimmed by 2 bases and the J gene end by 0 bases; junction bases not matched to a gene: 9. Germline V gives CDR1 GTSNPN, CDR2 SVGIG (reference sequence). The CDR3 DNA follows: TGTGCCTGGAGTCCAGCGGGACAGCGTCTGAACACTGAAGCTTTCTTT. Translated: CAWSPAGQRLNTEAFF.

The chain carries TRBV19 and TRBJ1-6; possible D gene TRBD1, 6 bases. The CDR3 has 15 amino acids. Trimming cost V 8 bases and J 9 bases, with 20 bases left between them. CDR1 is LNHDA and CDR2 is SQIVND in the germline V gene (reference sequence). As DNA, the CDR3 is TGTGCCAGTTCCCAAAACGGGGGCCAGGGTTCACCCCTCCACTTT. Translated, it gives CASSQNGGQGSPLHF.

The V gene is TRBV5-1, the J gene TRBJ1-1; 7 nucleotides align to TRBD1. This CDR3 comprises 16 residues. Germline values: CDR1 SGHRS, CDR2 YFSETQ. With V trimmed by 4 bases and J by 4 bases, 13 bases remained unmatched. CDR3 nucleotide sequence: TGCGCCAGCAGCCCTGAGGGGGCACCTTGGAGCACTGAAGCTTTCTTT. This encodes CASSPEGAPWSTEAFF. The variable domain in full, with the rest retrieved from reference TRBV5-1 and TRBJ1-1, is KAGVTQTPRYLIKTRGQQVTLSCSPISGHRSVSWYQQTPGQGLQFLFEYFSETQRNKGNFPGRFSGRQFSNSRSEMNVSTLELGDSALYLCASSPEGAPWSTEAFFGQGTRLTVV.

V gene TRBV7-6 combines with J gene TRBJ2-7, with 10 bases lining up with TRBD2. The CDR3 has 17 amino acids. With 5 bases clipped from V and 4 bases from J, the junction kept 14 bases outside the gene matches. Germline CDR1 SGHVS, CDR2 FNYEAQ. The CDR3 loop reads CASSQEGGLAGEYEQYF. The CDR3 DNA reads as TGTGCCAGCAGCCAAGAAGGAGGGCTAGCGGGGGAATACGAGCAGTACTTC.

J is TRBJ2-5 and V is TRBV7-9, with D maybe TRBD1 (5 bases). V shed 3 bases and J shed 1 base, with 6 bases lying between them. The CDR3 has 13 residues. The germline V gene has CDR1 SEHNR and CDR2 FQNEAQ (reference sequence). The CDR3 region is CASSFTGQETQYF. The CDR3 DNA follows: TGTGCCAGCAGCTTTACAGGCCAAGAGACCCAGTACTTC.

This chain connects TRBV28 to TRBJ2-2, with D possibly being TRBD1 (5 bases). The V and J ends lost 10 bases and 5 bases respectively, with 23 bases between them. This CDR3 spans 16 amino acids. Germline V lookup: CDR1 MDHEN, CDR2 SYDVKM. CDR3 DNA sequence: TGTGCCACCAGGGTGAGAGCCGGATCGTATACCGGGGAGCTGTTTTTT. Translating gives CATRVRAGSYTGELFF. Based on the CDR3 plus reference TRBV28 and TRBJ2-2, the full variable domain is DVKVTQSSRYLVKRTGEKVFLECVQDMDHENMFWYRQDPGLGLRLIYFSYDVKMKEKGDIPEGYSVSREKKERFSLILESASTNQTSMYLCATRVRAGSYTGELFFGEGSRLTVL.

The CDR3 nucleotides read TGTGCCAGCAGCTTTGGAAATGGCTACACCTTC. Translating gives CASSFGNGYTF. This chain links TRBV5-4 with TRBJ1-2; D is undetermined. Germline loops: CDR1 SGHNT, CDR2 YYREEE (reference sequence). CDR3 length: 11 residues. Between the trimmed V and J ends, which lost 2 bases and 6 bases, there was a span of 5 bases.

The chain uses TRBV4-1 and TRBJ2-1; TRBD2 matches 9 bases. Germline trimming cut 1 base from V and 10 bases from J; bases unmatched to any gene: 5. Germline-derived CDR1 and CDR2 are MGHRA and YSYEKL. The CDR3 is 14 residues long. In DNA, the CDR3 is TGCGCCAGCAGCCAAGTTGGGACTAGCAGAGAGCAGTTCTTC. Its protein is CASSQVGTSREQFF.

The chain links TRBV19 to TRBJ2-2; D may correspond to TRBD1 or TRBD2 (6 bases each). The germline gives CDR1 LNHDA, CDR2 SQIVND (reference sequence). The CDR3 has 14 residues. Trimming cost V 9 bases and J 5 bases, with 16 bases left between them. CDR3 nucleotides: TGTGCCAGCGGGGGCAGGTCTATGACCGGGGAGCTGTTTTTT. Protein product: CASGGRSMTGELFF.

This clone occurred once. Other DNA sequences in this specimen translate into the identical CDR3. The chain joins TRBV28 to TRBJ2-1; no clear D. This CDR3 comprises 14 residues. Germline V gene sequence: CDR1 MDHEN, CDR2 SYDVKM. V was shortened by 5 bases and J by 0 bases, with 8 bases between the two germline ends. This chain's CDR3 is CASSPGGSYNEQFF. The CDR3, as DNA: TGTGCCAGCAGTCCGGGTGGCTCCTACAATGAGCAGTTCTTC.

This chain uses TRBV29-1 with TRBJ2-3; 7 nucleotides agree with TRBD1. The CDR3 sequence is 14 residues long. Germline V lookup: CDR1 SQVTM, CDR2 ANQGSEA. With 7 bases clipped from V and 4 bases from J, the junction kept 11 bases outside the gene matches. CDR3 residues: CSATGQNTADTQYF. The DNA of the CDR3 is TGCAGCGCAACGGGACAGAACACCGCAGATACGCAGTATTTT.

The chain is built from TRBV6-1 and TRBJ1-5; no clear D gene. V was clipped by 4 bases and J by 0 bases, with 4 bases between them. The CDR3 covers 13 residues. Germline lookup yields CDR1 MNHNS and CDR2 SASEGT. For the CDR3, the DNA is TGTGCCAGCAGTGTTGGTAGCAATCAGCCCCAGCATTTT. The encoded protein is CASSVGSNQPQHF.

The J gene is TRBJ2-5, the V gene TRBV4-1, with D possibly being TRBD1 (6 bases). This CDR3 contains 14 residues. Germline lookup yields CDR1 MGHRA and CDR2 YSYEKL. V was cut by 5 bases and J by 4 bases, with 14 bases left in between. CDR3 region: CASSKGGSGETQYF. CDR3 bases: TGCGCCAGCAGCAAAGGGGGTTCAGGAGAGACCCAGTACTTC.